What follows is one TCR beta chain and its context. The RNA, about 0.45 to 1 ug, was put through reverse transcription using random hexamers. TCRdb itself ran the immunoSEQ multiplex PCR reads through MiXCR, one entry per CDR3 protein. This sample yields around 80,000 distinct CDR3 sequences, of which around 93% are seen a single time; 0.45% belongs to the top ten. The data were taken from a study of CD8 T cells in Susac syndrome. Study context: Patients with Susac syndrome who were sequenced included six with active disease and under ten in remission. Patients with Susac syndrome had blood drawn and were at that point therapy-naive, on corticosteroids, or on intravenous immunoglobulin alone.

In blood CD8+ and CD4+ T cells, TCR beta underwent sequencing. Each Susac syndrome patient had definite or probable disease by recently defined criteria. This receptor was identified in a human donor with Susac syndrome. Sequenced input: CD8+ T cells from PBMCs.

The CDR3 DNA sequence: TGTGCCAGCAGCCCCCGGACAGGGCTAGAGACCCAGTACTTC. It is translated as CASSPRTGLETQYF. The chain couples TRBV11-2 to TRBJ2-5; 8 bases line up with TRBD1. CDR1 SGHAT and CDR2 FQNNGV come from the germline V gene. With 5 bases clipped from V and 4 bases from J, the junction kept 6 bases outside the gene matches. The CDR3 contains 14 residues.